The rows below give T cell receptor beta chains drawn from one sample of a study of blood T cells in healthy people across ages. In TCRdb, the 5' RACE reads were re-called with MiXCR into one record per CDR3 protein. Among roughly 700,000 distinct CDR3 sequences listed, around a quarter were seen once. These data were also filed under a second study, of T cells of mothers and their children.

Specimen: blood. Source of these receptors: a boy aged 5 to 17 in good health. Both conserved end residues are part of each CDR3. The D gene is left open where the match is weak. Expanded clones get a size class; other rows say once, few or many, or leave the size out.

d_call j_call v_call clone_size cdr3_aa cdr3_nt
TRBD2 TRBJ2-5 TRBV7-9 NA CASSEGLAGLWETQYF TGTGCCAGCAGCGAAGGACTAGCGGGGCTCTGGGAGACCCAATACTTC
TRBD2 TRBJ2-1 TRBV12-3/TRBV12-4 few CASSSLSGSSYNEQFF TGTGCCAGCAGTTCACTTAGCGGGAGCTCCTACAATGAGCAGTTCTTC
NA TRBJ2-5 TRBV18 once CASSPQRGGMEETQYF TGTGCCAGCTCACCCCAAAGGGGAGGCATGGAAGAGACCCAGTACTTC
NA TRBJ2-3 TRBV5-6 NA CASSAGEDTQYF TGTGCCAGCAGCGCCGGGGAAGATACGCAGTATTTT
NA TRBJ2-3 TRBV7-2 once CASSAYQADTQYF TGTGCCAGCAGCGCCTATCAAGCAGATACGCAGTATTTT
TRBD2 TRBJ2-7 TRBV27 NA CASSHSTSGMGEQYF TGTGCCAGCAGCCACTCGACTAGCGGGATGGGCGAGCAGTACTTC
NA TRBJ2-1 TRBV6-4 few CASSGEAANEQFF TGTGCCAGCAGTGGGGAGGCGGCCAATGAGCAGTTCTTC
NA TRBJ1-2 TRBV27 NA CASGRAGNYGYTF TGTGCCAGCGGTAGGGCAGGGAACTATGGCTACACCTTC
NA TRBJ2-4 TRBV4-1 few CASSQYLRGPMGIQYF TGCGCCAGCAGCCAGTACCTAAGGGGCCCGATGGGCATTCAGTACTTC
NA TRBJ1-5 TRBV5-6 NA CASSLAGQIIDQPQHF TGTGCCAGCAGCTTGGCCGGACAGATTATCGATCAGCCCCAGCATTTT
TRBD2 TRBJ2-7 TRBV15 NA CATSRDRLAGGYEQYF TGTGCCACCAGCAGAGATCGACTAGCGGGAGGCTACGAGCAGTACTTC
TRBD2 TRBJ2-5 TRBV7-9 NA CASNTGGERETQYF TGTGCCAGCAACACCGGGGGGGAACGGGAGACCCAGTACTTC
TRBD1 TRBJ2-5 TRBV5-1 NA CASTPGQVNSEQYF TGCGCCAGCACCCCGGGACAGGTCAACTCGGAGCAGTACTTC
TRBD1 TRBJ1-1 TRBV7-3 few CASRGQGAAEAFF TGTGCCAGCAGAGGACAGGGGGCCGCTGAAGCTTTCTTT
NA TRBJ2-4 TRBV15 few CATSRDLVVQVVKNIQYF TGTGCCACCAGCAGAGATTTGGTCGTACAGGTAGTCAAAAACATTCAGTACTTC
NA TRBJ1-1 TRBV6-5 many CASSYGGGTEAFF TGTGCCAGCAGTTACGGGGGGGGAACTGAAGCTTTCTTT
NA TRBJ1-4 TRBV20-1 NA CSARRQVDEKLFF TGCAGTGCTAGGAGGCAGGTAGATGAAAAACTGTTTTTT
NA TRBJ2-1 TRBV7-8 many CASSLGVTNEQFF TGTGCCAGCAGCTTAGGGGTAACCAATGAGCAGTTCTTC
TRBD2 TRBJ2-1 TRBV4-1 NA CASSQDPAGGFSYNEQFF TGCGCCAGCAGCCAAGACCCAGCGGGAGGTTTCTCCTACAATGAGCAGTTCTTC
NA TRBJ2-5 TRBV7-2 NA CASSLDQDRKETQYF TGTGCCAGCAGCTTAGACCAAGACAGGAAAGAGACCCAGTACTTC
TRBD2 TRBJ2-3 TRBV29-1 few CSVGEPAGVFDTQYF TGCAGCGTTGGAGAGCCAGCGGGAGTGTTTGATACGCAGTATTTT
NA TRBJ2-6 TRBV20-1 NA CSARRGASSGANVLTF TGCAGTGCCAGAAGGGGGGCTAGCTCTGGGGCCAACGTCCTGACTTTC
NA TRBJ2-5 TRBV29-1 many CSVDPLGQQETQYF TGCAGCGTGGACCCTTTGGGGCAACAAGAGACCCAGTACTTC
NA TRBJ1-5 TRBV12-3/TRBV12-4 few CASSFLRQPQHF TGTGCCAGCAGTTTCTTACGTCAGCCCCAGCATTTT
NA TRBJ1-1 TRBV7-2 few CASSLGGGPPNTEAFF TGTGCCAGCAGCTTGGGGGGTGGCCCCCCGAACACTGAAGCTTTCTTT
TRBD1 TRBJ1-1 TRBV3-1 NA CASSQDSGTGPQNTEAFF TGTGCCAGCAGCCAAGATTCTGGGACAGGGCCACAGAACACTGAAGCTTTCTTT
NA TRBJ2-5 TRBV10-3 many CAISESYTETQYF TGTGCCATCAGTGAGTCTTATACGGAGACCCAGTACTTC
TRBD2 TRBJ2-7 TRBV5-1 NA CASRWGLAGEVRREQYF TGCGCCAGCAGGTGGGGGCTAGCGGGAGAAGTCCGGAGGGAGCAGTACTTC
NA TRBJ2-5 TRBV28 few CASTSVRNEQFF TGTGCCAGCACCTCTGTCCGGAATGAGCAATTCTTC
TRBD2 TRBJ2-1 TRBV7-2 many CASSLAAGSYNEQFF TGTGCCAGCAGCTTAGCAGCGGGAAGCTACAATGAGCAGTTCTTC
NA TRBJ2-1 TRBV12-3/TRBV12-4 few CASSKGRGAESSYNEQFF TGTGCCAGCAGCAAAGGCAGGGGGGCGGAGAGCTCCTACAATGAGCAGTTCTTC
NA TRBJ2-5 TRBV2 NA CASSGPSGPSTLETQYF TGTGCCAGCAGTGGTCCTAGTGGCCCTTCAACCTTGGAGACCCAGTACTTC
NA TRBJ2-5 TRBV7-9 few CASSKTWETQYF TGTGCCAGCAGTAAGACCTGGGAGACCCAGTACTTC
NA TRBJ2-1 TRBV29-1 NA CSSGLLVGEQFF TGCAGCTCCGGACTTCTTGTAGGTGAGCAGTTCTTC
NA TRBJ2-7 TRBV7-9 once CASSLDSGAGTYEQYF TGTGCCAGCAGCTTAGATTCTGGGGCAGGTACCTACGAGCAGTACTTC
TRBD1 TRBJ1-1 TRBV29-1 NA CSVAWQGVVAEAFF TGCAGCGTTGCGTGGCAGGGGGTCGTAGCTGAAGCTTTCTTT
TRBD1 TRBJ2-7 TRBV10-1 NA CASSESPDRDRVNEQYF TGCGCCAGCAGTGAGTCTCCCGACCGGGACAGGGTTAACGAGCAGTACTTC
NA TRBJ2-5 TRBV2 once CASSELAGSQETQYF TGTGCCAGCAGTGAATTGGCAGGGTCACAAGAGACCCAGTACTTC
TRBD1 TRBJ2-7 TRBV5-1 NA CASSKGQEGYEQYF TGCGCCAGCAGCAAGGGACAGGAGGGATACGAGCAGTACTTC
TRBD2 TRBJ2-4 TRBV20-1 NA CSAPVAGGDIQYF TGCAGTGCGCCTGTAGCGGGGGGTGACATTCAGTACTTC
TRBD2 TRBJ2-7 TRBV7-8 NA CASSQWAGGYEQYF TGTGCCAGCAGCCAGTGGGCGGGAGGGTACGAGCAGTACTTC